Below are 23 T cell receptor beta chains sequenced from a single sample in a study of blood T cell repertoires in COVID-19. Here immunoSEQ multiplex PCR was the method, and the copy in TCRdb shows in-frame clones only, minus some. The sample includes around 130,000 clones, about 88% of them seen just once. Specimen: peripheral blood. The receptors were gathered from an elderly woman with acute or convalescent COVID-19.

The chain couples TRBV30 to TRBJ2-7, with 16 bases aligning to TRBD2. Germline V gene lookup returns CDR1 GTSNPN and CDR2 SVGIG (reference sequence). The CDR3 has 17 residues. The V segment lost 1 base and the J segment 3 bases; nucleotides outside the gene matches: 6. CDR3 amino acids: CAWSAGTSGRAFYEQYF. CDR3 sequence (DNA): TGTGCCTGGAGTGCTGGGACTAGCGGGAGGGCTTTCTACGAGCAGTACTTC. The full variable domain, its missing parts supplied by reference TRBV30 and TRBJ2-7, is SQTIHQWPATLVQPVGSPLSLECTVEGTSNPNLYWYRQAAGRGLQLLFYSVGIGQISSEVPQNLSASRPQDRQFILSSKKLLLSDSGFYLCAWSAGTSGRAFYEQYFGPGTRLTVT.

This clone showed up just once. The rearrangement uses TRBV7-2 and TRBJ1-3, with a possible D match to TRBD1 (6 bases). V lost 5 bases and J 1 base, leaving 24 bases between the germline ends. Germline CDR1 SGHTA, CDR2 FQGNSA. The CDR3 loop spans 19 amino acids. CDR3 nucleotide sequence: TGTGCCAGCAGCCAGTTGGGATTGGACAGTTTTGGTTCTGGAAACACCATATATTTT. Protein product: CASSQLGLDSFGSGNTIYF.

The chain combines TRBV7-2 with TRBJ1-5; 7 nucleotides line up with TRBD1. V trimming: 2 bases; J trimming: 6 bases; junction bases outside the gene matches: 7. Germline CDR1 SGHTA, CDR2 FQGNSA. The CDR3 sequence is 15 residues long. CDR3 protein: CASSLQGTEGQPQHF. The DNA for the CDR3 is TGTGCCAGCAGCTTACAGGGGACAGAGGGTCAGCCCCAGCATTTT.

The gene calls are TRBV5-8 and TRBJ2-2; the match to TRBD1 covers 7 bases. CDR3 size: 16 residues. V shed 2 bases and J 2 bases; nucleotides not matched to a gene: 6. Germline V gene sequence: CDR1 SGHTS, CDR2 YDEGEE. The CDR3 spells CASSFNRGVNTGELFF. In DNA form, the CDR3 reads TGTGCCAGCAGCTTTAACAGGGGCGTCAACACCGGGGAGCTGTTTTTT.

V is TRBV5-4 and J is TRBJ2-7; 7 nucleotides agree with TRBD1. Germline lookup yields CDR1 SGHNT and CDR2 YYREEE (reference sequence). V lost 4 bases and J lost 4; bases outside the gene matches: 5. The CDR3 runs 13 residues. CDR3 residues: CASSRDRLYEQYF. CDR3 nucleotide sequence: TGTGCCAGCAGCCGGGACAGACTGTACGAGCAGTACTTC.

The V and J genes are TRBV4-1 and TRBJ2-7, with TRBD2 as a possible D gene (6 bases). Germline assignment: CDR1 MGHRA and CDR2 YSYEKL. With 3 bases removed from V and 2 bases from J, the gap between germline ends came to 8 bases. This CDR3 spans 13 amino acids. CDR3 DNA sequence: TGCGCCAGCAGCCAGTGGGGGGCCTACGAGCAGTACTTC. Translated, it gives CASSQWGAYEQYF.

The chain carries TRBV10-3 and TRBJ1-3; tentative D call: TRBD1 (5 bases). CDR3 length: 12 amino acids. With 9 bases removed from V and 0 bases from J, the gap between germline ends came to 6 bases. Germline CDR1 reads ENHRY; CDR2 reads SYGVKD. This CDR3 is CAMGGSGNTIYF. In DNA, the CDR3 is TGTGCCATGGGGGGCTCTGGAAACACCATATATTTT.

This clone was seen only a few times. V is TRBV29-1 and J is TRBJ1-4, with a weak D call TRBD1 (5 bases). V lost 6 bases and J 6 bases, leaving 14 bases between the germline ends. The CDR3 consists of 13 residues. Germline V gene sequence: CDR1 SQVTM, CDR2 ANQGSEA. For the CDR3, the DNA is TGCAGCGTGCGGGGCCCGGTGGATGAAAAACTGTTTTTT. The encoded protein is CSVRGPVDEKLFF. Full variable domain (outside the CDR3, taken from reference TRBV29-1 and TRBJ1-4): SAVISQKPSRDICQRGTSLTIQCQVDSQVTMMFWYRQQPGQSLTLIATANQGSEATYESGFVIDKFPISRPNLTFSTLTVSNMSPEDSSIYLCSVRGPVDEKLFFGSGTQLSVL.

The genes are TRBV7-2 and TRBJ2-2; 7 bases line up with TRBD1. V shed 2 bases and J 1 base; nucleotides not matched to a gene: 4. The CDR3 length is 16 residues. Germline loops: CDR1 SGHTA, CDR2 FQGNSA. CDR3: CASSLRGGWNTGELFF. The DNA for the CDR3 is TGTGCCAGCAGCTTACGAGGGGGCTGGAACACCGGGGAGCTGTTTTTT.

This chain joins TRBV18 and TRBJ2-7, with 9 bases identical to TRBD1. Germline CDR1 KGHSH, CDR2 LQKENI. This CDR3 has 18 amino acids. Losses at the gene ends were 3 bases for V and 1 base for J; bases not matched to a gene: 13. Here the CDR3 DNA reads TGTGCCAGCTCACCCTCGGAGTATGGACAGGGGACGTCCTACGAGCAGTACTTC. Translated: CASSPSEYGQGTSYEQYF.

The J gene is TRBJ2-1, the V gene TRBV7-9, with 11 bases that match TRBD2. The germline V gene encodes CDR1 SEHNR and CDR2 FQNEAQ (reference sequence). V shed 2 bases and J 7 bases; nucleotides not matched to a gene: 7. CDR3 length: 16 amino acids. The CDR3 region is CASSLIGTSGSNEQFF. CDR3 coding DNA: TGTGCCAGCAGCTTAATAGGGACTAGCGGTTCAAATGAGCAGTTCTTC.

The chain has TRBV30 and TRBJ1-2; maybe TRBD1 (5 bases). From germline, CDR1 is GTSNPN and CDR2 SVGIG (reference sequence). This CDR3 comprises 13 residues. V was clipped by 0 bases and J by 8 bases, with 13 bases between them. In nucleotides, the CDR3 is TGTGCCTGGAGTGTACCAGGGAAGGACGGCTACACCTTC. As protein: CAWSVPGKDGYTF. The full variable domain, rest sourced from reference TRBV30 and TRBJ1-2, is SQTIHQWPATLVQPVGSPLSLECTVEGTSNPNLYWYRQAAGRGLQLLFYSVGIGQISSEVPQNLSASRPQDRQFILSSKKLLLSDSGFYLCAWSVPGKDGYTFGSGTRLTVV.

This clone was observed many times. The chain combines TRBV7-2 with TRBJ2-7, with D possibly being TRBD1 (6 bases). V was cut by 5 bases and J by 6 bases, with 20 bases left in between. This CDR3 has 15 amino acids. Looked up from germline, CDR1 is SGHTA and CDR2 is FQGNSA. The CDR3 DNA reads TGTGCCAGCAGCCTAACCGGACGGCAGGGGCGCGAGCAGTACTTC. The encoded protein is CASSLTGRQGREQYF.

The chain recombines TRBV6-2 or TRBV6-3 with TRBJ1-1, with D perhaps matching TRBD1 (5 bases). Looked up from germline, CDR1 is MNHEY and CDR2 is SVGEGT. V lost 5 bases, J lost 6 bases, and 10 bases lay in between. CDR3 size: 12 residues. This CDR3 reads CASSDPGAEAFF. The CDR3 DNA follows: TGTGCCAGCAGTGACCCGGGGGCTGAAGCTTTCTTT.

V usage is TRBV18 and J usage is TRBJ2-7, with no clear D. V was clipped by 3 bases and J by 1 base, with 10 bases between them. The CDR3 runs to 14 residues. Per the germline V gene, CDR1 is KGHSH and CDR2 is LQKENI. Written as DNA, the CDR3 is TGTGCCAGCTCACCTCCGCTAGGATCCTACGAGCAGTACTTC. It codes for CASSPPLGSYEQYF.

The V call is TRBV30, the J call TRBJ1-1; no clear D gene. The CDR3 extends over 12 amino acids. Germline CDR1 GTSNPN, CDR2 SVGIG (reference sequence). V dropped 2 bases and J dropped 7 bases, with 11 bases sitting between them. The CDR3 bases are TGTGCCTGGAGTAGTGGTCGGGGTGAAGCTTTCTTT. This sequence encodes CAWSSGRGEAFF.

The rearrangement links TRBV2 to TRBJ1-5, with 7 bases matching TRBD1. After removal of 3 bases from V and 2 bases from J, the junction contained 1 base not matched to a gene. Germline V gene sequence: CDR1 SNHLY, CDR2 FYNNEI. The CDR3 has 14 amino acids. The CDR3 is CASSDGQGNQPQHF. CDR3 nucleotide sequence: TGTGCCAGCAGTGACGGACAGGGCAATCAGCCCCAGCATTTT.

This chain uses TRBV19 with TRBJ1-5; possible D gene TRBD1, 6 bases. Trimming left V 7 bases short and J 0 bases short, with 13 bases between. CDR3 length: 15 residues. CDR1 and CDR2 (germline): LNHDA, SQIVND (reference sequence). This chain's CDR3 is CASKFRTDSNQPQHF. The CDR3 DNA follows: TGTGCCAGTAAATTTCGGACAGATAGCAATCAGCCCCAGCATTTT.

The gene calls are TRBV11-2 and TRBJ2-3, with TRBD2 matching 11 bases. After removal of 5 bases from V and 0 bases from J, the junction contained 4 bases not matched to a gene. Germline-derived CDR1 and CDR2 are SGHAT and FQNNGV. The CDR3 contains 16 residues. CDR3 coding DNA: TGTGCCAGCAGCCCCTTAGCGGGAGGGAGCACAGATACGCAGTATTTT. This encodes CASSPLAGGSTDTQYF.

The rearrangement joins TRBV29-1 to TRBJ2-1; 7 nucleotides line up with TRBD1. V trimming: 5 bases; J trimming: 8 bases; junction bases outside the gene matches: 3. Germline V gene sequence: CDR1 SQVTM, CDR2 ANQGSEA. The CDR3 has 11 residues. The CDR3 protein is CSVRGRDEQFF. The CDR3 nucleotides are TGCAGCGTTAGGGGGCGGGATGAGCAGTTCTTC.

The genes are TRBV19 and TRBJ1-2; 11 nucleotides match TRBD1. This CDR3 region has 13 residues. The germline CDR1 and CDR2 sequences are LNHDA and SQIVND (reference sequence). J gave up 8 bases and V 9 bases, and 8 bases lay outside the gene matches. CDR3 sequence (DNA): TGTGCCAGCCGGACAGGGGGCGAACAGGGCTACACCTTC. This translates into CASRTGGEQGYTF.

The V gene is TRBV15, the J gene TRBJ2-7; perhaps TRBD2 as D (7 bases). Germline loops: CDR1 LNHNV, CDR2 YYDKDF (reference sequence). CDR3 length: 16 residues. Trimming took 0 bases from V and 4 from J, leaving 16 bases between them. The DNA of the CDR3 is TGTGCCACCAGCAGAGAAGGGGGGGCGCGAGGTTACGAGCAGTACTTC. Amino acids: CATSREGGARGYEQYF.

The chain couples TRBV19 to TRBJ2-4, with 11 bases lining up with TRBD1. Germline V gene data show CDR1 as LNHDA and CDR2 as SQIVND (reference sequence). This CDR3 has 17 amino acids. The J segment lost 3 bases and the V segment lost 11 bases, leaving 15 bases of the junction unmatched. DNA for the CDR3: TGTGCCTCGAGGTCCGGGACAGGGGGTCGGGGCAAAAACATTCAGTACTTC. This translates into CASRSGTGGRGKNIQYF.